This T cell receptor (beta chain) appears in the sequencing data of a study of cytomegalovirus exposure and HLA in healthy donors. Note on this clone: The antigen remains unidentified.

V gave up 3 bases and J gave up 6 bases, with 12 bases separating them. Germline-derived CDR1 and CDR2 are SGHNT and YYREEE (reference sequence). CDR3 length equals 13 residues. Study conclusions and caveats: Donors belonging to an Asian-associated ancestry cluster reportedly showed fewer N-insertions in productive TCRs than the approximately 700-donor mean, according to what a later analysis found. As immune exposure information, only CMV serostatus was available. Productive status was seen about 90% or about 30% of the time for most TCR beta V segments in an earlier analysis.

The PCR employed 60 Vbeta primers together with 13 Jbeta primers. The table came from immunoSEQ multiplex PCR; TCRdb's copy has only in-frame clones and leaves some out. The top ten clones hold around 4.2% of a sample with 90,000 or so clones, just under 75% of them seen once. The receptor comes from a man aged 60-69 years in good health and CMV-seronegative. Sample: PBMCs. The chain couples TRBV5-4 to TRBJ1-1; a possible D gene is TRBD1 (5 bases). The CDR3 reads CASSSWGEAEAFF. DNA of the CDR3: TGTGCCAGCAGCTCGTGGGGCGAGGCTGAAGCTTTCTTT.